This T cell receptor (beta chain) was sequenced in a study of blood T cell repertoires in COVID-19. Overall study: Sources were T cells, B-cell-depleted T cells, or PBMCs; the material itself was cDNA or gDNA.

Only in-frame clones appear in the TCRdb table, and some are missing; sequencing was by immunoSEQ multiplex PCR. Of under 400,000 clones in the sample, approximately 83% were seen once. The cohort comprised adults aged 18 to 89 years residing in 20 to 30 US areas. The germline V and J ends were trimmed by 6 bases and 7 bases, with 18 bases remaining between them. This CDR3 comprises 15 residues. Germline V gene sequence: CDR1 LNHDA, CDR2 SQIVND (reference sequence). The receptor's source is a middle-aged woman with acute COVID-19. V usage is TRBV19 and J usage is TRBJ1-4, with D possibly being TRBD1 (6 bases). Material for sequencing was PBMCs or T cells enriched from blood (not recorded which). The DNA for the CDR3 is TGTGCCAGTAGCAACCCCAGGGGTATAACTGAAAAACTGTTTTTT. It translates to CASSNPRGITEKLFF.